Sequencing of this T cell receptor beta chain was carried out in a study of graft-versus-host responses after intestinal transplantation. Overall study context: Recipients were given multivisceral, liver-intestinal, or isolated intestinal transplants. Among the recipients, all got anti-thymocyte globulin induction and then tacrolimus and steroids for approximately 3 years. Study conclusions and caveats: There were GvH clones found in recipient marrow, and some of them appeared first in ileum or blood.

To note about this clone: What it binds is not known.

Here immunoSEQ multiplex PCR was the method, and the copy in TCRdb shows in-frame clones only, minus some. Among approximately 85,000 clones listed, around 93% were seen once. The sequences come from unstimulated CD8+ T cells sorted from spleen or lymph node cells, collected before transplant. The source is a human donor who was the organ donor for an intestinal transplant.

Here the CDR3 reads CASSGRTGPEAFF. The CDR3 coding sequence is TGTGCCAGCAGCGGCCGGACAGGGCCTGAAGCTTTCTTT. This chain uses TRBV9 with TRBJ1-1; 8 positions match TRBD1. The V gene's germline CDR1 is SGDLS and CDR2 YYNGEE. The CDR3 consists of 13 residues. The trim removed 3 bases at V and 6 bases at J, leaving 4 bases unmatched.